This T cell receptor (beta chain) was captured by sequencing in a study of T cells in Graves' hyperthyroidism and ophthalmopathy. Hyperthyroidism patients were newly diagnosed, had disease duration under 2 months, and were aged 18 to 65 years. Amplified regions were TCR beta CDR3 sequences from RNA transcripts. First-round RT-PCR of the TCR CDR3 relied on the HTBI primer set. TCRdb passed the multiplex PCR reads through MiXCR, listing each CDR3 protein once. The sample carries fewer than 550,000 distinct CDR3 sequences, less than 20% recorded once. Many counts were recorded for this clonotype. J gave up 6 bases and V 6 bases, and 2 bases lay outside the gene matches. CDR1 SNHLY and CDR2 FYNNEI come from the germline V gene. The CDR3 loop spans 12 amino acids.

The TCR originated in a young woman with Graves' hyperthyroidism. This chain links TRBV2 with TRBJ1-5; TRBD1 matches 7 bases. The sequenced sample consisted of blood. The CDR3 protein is CASSQGGQPQHF. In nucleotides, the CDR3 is TGTGCCAGCAGCCAGGGGGGTCAGCCCCAGCATTTT.